The rows below give T cell receptor beta chains drawn from one sample of a study of blood T cell repertoires in COVID-19. TCRdb keeps only in-frame clones here, not all; method: immunoSEQ multiplex PCR. The data hold hundreds of thousands of clones, with 80% to 90% observed a single time. Sequencing was done on a sample of peripheral blood. These receptors originate from a woman in her sixties or seventies with COVID-19, enrolled during active disease. The CDR3 runs from the conserved cysteine through the conserved F or W. The D gene is left open where the match is weak. Clone size, where shown, is once, few, many, or a class for clones that have expanded.

TRBV19	-	-	TRBJ1-1	TGTGCCAGTAGTATATTGGCCTGGACTGAAGCTTTCTTT	CASSILAWTEAFF
TRBV7-9	TRBD1	-	TRBJ2-5	TGTGCCAGCAGCCTAGACAGGGTTAAGGAGACCCAGTACTTC	CASSLDRVKETQYF
TRBV7-8	-	-	TRBJ2-7	TGTGCCAGCACCGACTTGGGGGGACCCTACGAGCAGTACTTC	CASTDLGGPYEQYF
TRBV7-8	-	-	TRBJ1-1	TGTGCCAGCAGCCCCCAACAGCTGATGAGCACTGAAGCTTTCTTT	CASSPQQLMSTEAFF
TRBV4-2	-	few	TRBJ1-5	TGTGCCAGCAGCCAAGAATTGTTCCCTAATCAGCCCCAGCATTTT	CASSQELFPNQPQHF
TRBV19	-	-	TRBJ1-1	TGTGCCAGTAGAACTGGACACGTCACTGAAGCTTTCTTT	CASRTGHVTEAFF
TRBV30	-	-	TRBJ1-2	TGTGCCTGGACCGCCGGCTCAGGAGGCTACACCTTC	CAWTAGSGGYTF
TRBV9	-	-	TRBJ2-7	TGTGCCAGCAGCGTAGAGGCAGGCTTAGCCTACGAGCAGTACTTC	CASSVEAGLAYEQYF
TRBV4-2	TRBD1	-	TRBJ1-4	TGTGCCAGCAGCGGGACAGGGGGAACTAATGAAAAACTGTTTTTT	CASSGTGGTNEKLFF
TRBV20-1	-	-	TRBJ1-1	TGCAGTGCCCCGGACAGCACTGAAGCTTTCTTT	CSAPDSTEAFF
TRBV5-6	TRBD1	-	TRBJ2-2	TGTGCCAGCAGCTTTGACCTATGGACAGGGACGGGGGAGCTGTTTTTT	CASSFDLWTGTGELFF
TRBV6-5	TRBD1	-	TRBJ2-7	TGTGCCAGACGACAGGGGCGCTCCTACGAGCAGTACTTC	CARRQGRSYEQYF
TRBV19	TRBD1	-	TRBJ1-1	TGTGCCAGCGGGACAGTGAACACTGAAGCTTTCTTT	CASGTVNTEAFF
TRBV24-1	TRBD1	-	TRBJ2-3	TGTGCCACCAGTGATTTCACCGGGACAGTCGGGGCGGAAGATACGCAGTATTTT	CATSDFTGTVGAEDTQYF
TRBV5-8	TRBD1	-	TRBJ1-5	TGTGCCAGCAGCCTTTCAGGGGGGAGTGATCAGCCCCAGCATTTT	CASSLSGGSDQPQHF
TRBV28	-	once	TRBJ2-7	TGTGCCAGCAGCCGTAGGGTCTGGCGGGACCCCTACGAGCAGTACTTC	CASSRRVWRDPYEQYF
TRBV7-3	-	-	TRBJ1-4	TGTGCCAGCAGCTGGTCCCTGAGGGAAAAACTGTTTTTT	CASSWSLREKLFF
TRBV5-1	-	once	TRBJ2-3	TGCGCCAGCAGCGGGGGGGATACGCAGTATTTT	CASSGGDTQYF
TRBV9	-	-	TRBJ1-1	TGTGCCAGCAGCGTAGACCCCTTTGGGGGCGGGAGCACTGAAGCTTTCTTT	CASSVDPFGGGSTEAFF
TRBV27	TRBD1	-	TRBJ2-1	TGTGCCAGCAGTTTAAGGGACAGGGGGCGGCAGTTCTTC	CASSLRDRGRQFF
TRBV14	TRBD1	-	TRBJ1-3	TGTGCCAGCAGCCACACAGGGGTCTCTGGAAACACCATATATTTT	CASSHTGVSGNTIYF
TRBV19	TRBD1	-	TRBJ2-7	TGTGCCAGTAGTACGGAACCGGGACAGGGATACGAGCAGTACTTC	CASSTEPGQGYEQYF
TRBV5-6	-	-	TRBJ1-3	TGTGCCAGCAGCTTGGTCTCGCTGCCGACTGCGGACTCTGGAAACACCATATATTTT	CASSLVSLPTADSGNTIYF
TRBV6-5	-	-	TRBJ2-2	TGTGCCACAAAACAGGGTTTAGGGTCCGGGGAGCTGTTTTTT	CATKQGLGSGELFF
TRBV21-1	-	-	TRBJ1-5	TGTGCCAGCAGCAAACTCAATGAGGGATGTAGCAATCAGCCCCAGCATTTT	CASSKLNEGCSNQPQHF
TRBV30	TRBD1	-	TRBJ1-1	TGTGCCGTACAGGGGGCTGCTGAAGCTTTCTTT	CAVQGAAEAFF
TRBV18	TRBD2	-	TRBJ2-3	TGTGCCAGCTTCGGACTAGCGGGACCTTCTAGCACAGATACGCAGTATTTT	CASFGLAGPSSTDTQYF
TRBV9	-	-	TRBJ1-2	TGTGCCAGCAGCGTAAGCAGTGAGGGCCCCTATGGCTACACCTTC	CASSVSSEGPYGYTF
TRBV9	TRBD2	-	TRBJ2-2	TGTGCCAGCAGCGTAGTACTAGCGGGGGGGCCTGGCGGCACCGGGGAGCTGTTTTTT	CASSVVLAGGPGGTGELFF
TRBV6-6	-	-	TRBJ2-5	TGTGCCAGCAGTTACAACAGGGAGGAGACCCAGTACTTC	CASSYNREETQYF
TRBV2	TRBD1	-	TRBJ1-1	TGTGCCAGCCCCCGGGACAGTAGGACTGAAGCTTTCTTT	CASPRDSRTEAFF
TRBV7-9	TRBD1	-	TRBJ2-7	TGTGCCAGCAGTGTTACCGAGGGACAGATCACCTCCTACGAGCAGTACTTC	CASSVTEGQITSYEQYF
TRBV27	TRBD1	-	TRBJ1-5	TGTGCCAGCAGTAGGGGTTCAGGGGACAGGAATCAGCCCCAGCATTTT	CASSRGSGDRNQPQHF
TRBV28	TRBD1	-	TRBJ2-4	TGTGCCAGCAGTTCACAGGGGACAAAAAACATTCAGTACTTC	CASSSQGTKNIQYF
TRBV19	-	-	TRBJ2-6	TGTGCCAGTAGTATTTCCTATACTGGGGCCAACGTCCTGACTTTC	CASSISYTGANVLTF
TRBV6-6	-	-	TRBJ1-6	TGTGCCAGCAGTCCCGGTGTGGTACCCCTCCACTTT	CASSPGVVPLHF
TRBV12-3/TRBV12-4	-	once	TRBJ1-4	TGTGCCAGCAGGGGCGATAATGAAAAACTGTTTTTT	CASRGDNEKLFF
TRBV6-5	TRBD1	-	TRBJ2-3	TGTGCCAGCAGAGGGGGCCGCACAGATACGCAGTATTTT	CASRGGRTDTQYF
TRBV4-1	-	-	TRBJ1-6	TGCGCCAGCAGCCAAGATGTCGTCTTGTCACCCCTCCACTTT	CASSQDVVLSPLHF
TRBV19	-	-	TRBJ1-4	TGTGCCAGTAGTTTCCCGACAGCTGAAAAACTGTTTTTT	CASSFPTAEKLFF
TRBV7-8	-	-	TRBJ2-7	TGTGCCAGCAGCTTAGGGGCTGGGGCATTCCACGAGCAGTACTTC	CASSLGAGAFHEQYF
TRBV6-2/TRBV6-3	-	once	TRBJ2-2	TGTGCCAGCAGTTGGCCCCCGGGAGCGGTGAACACCGGGGAGCTGTTTTTT	CASSWPPGAVNTGELFF
TRBV6-5	TRBD1	-	TRBJ1-2	TGTGCCAGCAACCCACGGGACAGGGCCGGGGGCTACACCTTC	CASNPRDRAGGYTF
TRBV2	-	-	TRBJ1-1	TGTGCCAGCAGTGTGGGGGGGTCGAACACTGAAGCTTTCTTT	CASSVGGSNTEAFF
TRBV7-9	-	once	TRBJ1-2	TGTGCCAGCAGCTTAGGCGACTTTAGTAACTATGGCTACACCTTC	CASSLGDFSNYGYTF
TRBV7-9	-	few	TRBJ1-1	TGTGCCAGCGCTAGGCAGGGGCCAGATACTGAAGCTTTCTTT	CASARQGPDTEAFF
TRBV19	TRBD1	-	TRBJ1-1	TGTGCCAGTAGTCCGACGGACAGGCCGAACACTGAAGCTTTCTTT	CASSPTDRPNTEAFF
TRBV5-4	TRBD1	-	TRBJ1-2	TGTGCCAGCAGTCCAGGGGGGGGACAGGCATCCTATGGCTACACCTTC	CASSPGGGQASYGYTF
TRBV7-3	-	-	TRBJ2-2	TGTGCCAGCAGCTTAACCATTGGAGACAGGGGAGGGACCGGGGAGCTGTTTTTT	CASSLTIGDRGGTGELFF
TRBV6-6	TRBD1	-	TRBJ1-2	TGTGCCAGCAGTTTCACAGGGGAAAATGGCTACACCTTC	CASSFTGENGYTF
TRBV10-3	TRBD1	once	TRBJ2-7	TGTGCCATCAGGGGGGCAGGGGGCCGCGAGCAGTACTTC	CAIRGAGGREQYF
TRBV4-1	TRBD2	-	TRBJ2-7	TGCGCCAGCAGCCTCACCGGGACTAGCGGCTACGAGCAGTACTTC	CASSLTGTSGYEQYF
TRBV19	-	-	TRBJ2-7	TGTGCCAGTAGTATTCGTAGTGACGAGCAGTACTTC	CASSIRSDEQYF
TRBV5-1	-	once	TRBJ2-5	TGCGCCAGCAGCTTGGCCTCATGGGCCAACGGCTATTCCCGTGAGACCCAGTACTTC	CASSLASWANGYSRETQYF
TRBV18	-	-	TRBJ2-2	TGTGCCAGCTCACCAAGGGACTCTACCGGGGAGCTGTTTTTT	CASSPRDSTGELFF
TRBV2	-	-	TRBJ1-2	TGTGCCAGCAGTGATGGGGAGGGAGGATATGGCTACACCTTC	CASSDGEGGYGYTF
TRBV5-1	-	-	TRBJ1-4	TGCGCCAGCAGCTTGGGACCAGGGAATGAAAAACTGTTTTTT	CASSLGPGNEKLFF
TRBV19	TRBD2	-	TRBJ2-1	TGTGCCAGTAGGTGGGGACTAGCAGACAATGAGCAGTTCTTC	CASRWGLADNEQFF
TRBV14	-	few	TRBJ1-6	TGTGCCAGCAGCCAGACGGGTCCTAATTCACCCCTCCACTTT	CASSQTGPNSPLHF